This T cell receptor beta chain was observed in a study of T cell responses to AZD1222 COVID-19 vaccine. TCRdb keeps only in-frame clones here, not all; method: immunoSEQ multiplex PCR. This sample has under 95,000 clones, with around 90% found just once. Germline CDR1 SGHDT, CDR2 YYEEEE. This CDR3 region has 14 residues. Between the trimmed V and J ends, which lost 6 bases and 4 bases, there was a span of 16 bases. This clonotype was sampled from an adult in good health. The sequencing here drew on peripheral blood, taken on day 0 of AZD1222 vaccination. The V gene is TRBV5-6, the J gene TRBJ1-1, with D tentatively TRBD1 (6 bases). CDR3 loop: CASTWRKGGTEAFF. The CDR3 nucleotides are TGTGCCAGCACATGGAGGAAGGGGGGCACTGAAGCTTTCTTT.